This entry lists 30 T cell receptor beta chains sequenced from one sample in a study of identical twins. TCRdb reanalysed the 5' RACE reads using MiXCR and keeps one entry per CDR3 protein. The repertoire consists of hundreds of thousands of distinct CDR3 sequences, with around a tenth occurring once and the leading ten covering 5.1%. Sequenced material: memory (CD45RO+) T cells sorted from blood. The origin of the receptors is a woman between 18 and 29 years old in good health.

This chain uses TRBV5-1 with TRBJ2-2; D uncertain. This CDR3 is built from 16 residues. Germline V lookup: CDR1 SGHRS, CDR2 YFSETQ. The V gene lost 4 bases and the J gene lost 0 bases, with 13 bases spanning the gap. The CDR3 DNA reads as TGCGCCAGCAGCCTTAATCCAGCCGCGAACACCGGGGAGCTGTTTTTT. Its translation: CASSLNPAANTGELFF. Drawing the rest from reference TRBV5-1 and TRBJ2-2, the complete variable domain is KAGVTQTPRYLIKTRGQQVTLSCSPISGHRSVSWYQQTPGQGLQFLFEYFSETQRNKGNFPGRFSGRQFSNSRSEMNVSTLELGDSALYLCASSLNPAANTGELFFGEGSRLTVL.

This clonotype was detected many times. The CDR3 sequence: CASSLGRAGQRYNEQFF. The CDR3 nucleotides are TGTGCCAGCAGCTTAGGTCGCGCGGGCCAGAGATACAATGAGCAGTTCTTC. V and J are TRBV11-3 and TRBJ2-1, with TRBD2 as a possible D gene (5 bases). The germline V gene has CDR1 SGHNT and CDR2 YENEEA. V dropped 1 base and J dropped 4 bases, with 17 bases sitting between them. There are 17 residues in the CDR3.

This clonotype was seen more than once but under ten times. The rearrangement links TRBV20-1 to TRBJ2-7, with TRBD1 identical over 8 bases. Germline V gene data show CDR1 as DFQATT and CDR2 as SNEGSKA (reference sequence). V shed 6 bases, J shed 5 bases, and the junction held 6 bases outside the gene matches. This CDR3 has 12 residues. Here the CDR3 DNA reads TGCAGTGCCACTGACAGGGGAAACGAGCAGTACTTC. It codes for CSATDRGNEQYF.

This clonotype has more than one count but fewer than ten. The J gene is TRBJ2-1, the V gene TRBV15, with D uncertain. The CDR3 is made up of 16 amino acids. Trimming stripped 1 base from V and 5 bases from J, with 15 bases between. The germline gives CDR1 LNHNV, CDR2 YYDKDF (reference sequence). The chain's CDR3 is CATSRGRIGHNNEQFF. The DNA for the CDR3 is TGTGCCACCAGCAGAGGAAGGATTGGGCACAACAATGAGCAGTTCTTC. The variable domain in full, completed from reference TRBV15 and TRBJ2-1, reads DAMVIQNPRYQVTQFGKPVTLSCSQTLNHNVMYWYQQKSSQAPKLLFHYYDKDFNNEADTPDNFQSRRPNTSFCFLDIRSPGLGDTAMYLCATSRGRIGHNNEQFFGPGTRLTVL.

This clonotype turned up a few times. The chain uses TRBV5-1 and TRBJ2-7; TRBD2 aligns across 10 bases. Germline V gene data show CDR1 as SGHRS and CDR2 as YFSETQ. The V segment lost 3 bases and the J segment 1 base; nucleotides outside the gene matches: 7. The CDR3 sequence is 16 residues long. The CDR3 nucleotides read TGCGCCAGCAGCTCAGCCCTAGCGGGAGTATCCTACGAGCAGTACTTC. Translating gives CASSSALAGVSYEQYF.

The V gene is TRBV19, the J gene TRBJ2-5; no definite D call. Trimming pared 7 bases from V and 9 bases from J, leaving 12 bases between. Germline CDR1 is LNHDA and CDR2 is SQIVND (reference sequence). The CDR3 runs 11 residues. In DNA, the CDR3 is TGTGCCAGTACCTACAAAGGCGCCCAGTACTTC. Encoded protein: CASTYKGAQYF.

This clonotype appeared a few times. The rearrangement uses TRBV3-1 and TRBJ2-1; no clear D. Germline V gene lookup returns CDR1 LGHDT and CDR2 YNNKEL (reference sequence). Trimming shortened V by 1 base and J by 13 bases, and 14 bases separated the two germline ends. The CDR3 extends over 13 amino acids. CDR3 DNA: TGTGCCAGCAGCCAAGGTGAGCCAGCCCGCCAGTTCTTC. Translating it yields CASSQGEPARQFF.

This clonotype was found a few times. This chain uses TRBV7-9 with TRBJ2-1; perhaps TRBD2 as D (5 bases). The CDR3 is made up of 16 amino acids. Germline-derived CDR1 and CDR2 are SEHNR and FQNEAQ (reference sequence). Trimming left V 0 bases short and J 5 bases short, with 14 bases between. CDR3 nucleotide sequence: TGTGCCAGCAGCTTAGCGCGGGTGGGAGCGGACAATGAGCAGTTCTTC. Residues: CASSLARVGADNEQFF.

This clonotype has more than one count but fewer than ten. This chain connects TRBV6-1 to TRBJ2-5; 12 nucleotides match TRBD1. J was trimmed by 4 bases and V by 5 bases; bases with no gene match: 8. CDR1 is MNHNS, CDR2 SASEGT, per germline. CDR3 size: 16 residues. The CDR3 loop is CASSLGTGGGGETQYF. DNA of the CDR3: TGTGCCAGCAGTCTTGGGACAGGGGGCGGAGGAGAGACCCAGTACTTC.

The CDR3 loop is CSARPGLGPYEQYF. Written as DNA, the CDR3 is TGCAGTGCTAGACCCGGACTAGGACCCTACGAGCAGTACTTC. This rearrangement joins TRBV20-1 to TRBJ2-7; 7 bases fit TRBD2. CDR1 and CDR2 (germline): DFQATT, SNEGSKA (reference sequence). V lost 2 bases to trimming and J lost 2 bases; unmatched junction nucleotides: 6. This CDR3 spans 14 amino acids.

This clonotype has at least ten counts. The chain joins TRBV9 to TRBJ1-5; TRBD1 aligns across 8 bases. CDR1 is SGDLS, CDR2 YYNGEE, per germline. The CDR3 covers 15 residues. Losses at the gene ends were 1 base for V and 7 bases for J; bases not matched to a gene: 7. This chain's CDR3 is CASSVSTGEEQPQHF. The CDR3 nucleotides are TGTGCCAGCAGCGTATCGACAGGGGAGGAACAGCCCCAGCATTTT.

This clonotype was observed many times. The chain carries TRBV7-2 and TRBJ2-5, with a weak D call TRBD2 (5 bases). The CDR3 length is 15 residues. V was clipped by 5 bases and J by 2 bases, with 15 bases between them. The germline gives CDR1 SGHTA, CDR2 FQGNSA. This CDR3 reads CASSVTPGNQETQYF. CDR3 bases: TGTGCCAGCAGCGTTACCCCGGGGAATCAAGAGACCCAGTACTTC.

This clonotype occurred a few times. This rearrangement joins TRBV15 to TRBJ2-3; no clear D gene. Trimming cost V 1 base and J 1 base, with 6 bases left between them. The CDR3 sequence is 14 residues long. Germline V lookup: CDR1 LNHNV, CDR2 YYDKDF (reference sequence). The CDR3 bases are TGTGCCACCAGCAGAGCCAAGGGCACAGATACGCAGTATTTT. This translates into CATSRAKGTDTQYF.

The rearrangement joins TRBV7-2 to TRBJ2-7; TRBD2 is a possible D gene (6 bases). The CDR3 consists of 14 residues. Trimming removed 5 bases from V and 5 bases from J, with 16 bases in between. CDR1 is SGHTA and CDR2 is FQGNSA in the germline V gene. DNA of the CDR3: TGTGCCAGCAGCCCTGACCGGGAGCACCACGAGCAGTACTTC. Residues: CASSPDREHHEQYF.

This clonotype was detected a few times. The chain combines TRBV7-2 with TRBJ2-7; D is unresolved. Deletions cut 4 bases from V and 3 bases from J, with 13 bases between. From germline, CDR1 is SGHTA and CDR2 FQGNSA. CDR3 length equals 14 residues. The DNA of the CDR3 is TGTGCCAGCAGCTCCCTGGACCTGCTCTACGAGCAGTACTTC. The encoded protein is CASSSLDLLYEQYF.

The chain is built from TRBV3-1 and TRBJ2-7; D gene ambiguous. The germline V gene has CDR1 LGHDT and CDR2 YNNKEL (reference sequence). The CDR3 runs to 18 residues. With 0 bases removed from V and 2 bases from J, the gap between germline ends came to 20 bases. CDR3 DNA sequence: TGTGCCAGCAGCCAAGATATCGGTCCCCGAGGACGAACCTACGAGCAGTACTTC. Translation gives CASSQDIGPRGRTYEQYF.

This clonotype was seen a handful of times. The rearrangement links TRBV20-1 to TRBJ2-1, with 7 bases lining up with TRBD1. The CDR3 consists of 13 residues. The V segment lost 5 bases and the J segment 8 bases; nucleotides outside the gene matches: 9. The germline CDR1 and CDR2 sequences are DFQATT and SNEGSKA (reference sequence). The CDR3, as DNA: TGCAGTGCTCCCCGGGAAGGGGGCTATGAGCAGTTCTTC. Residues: CSAPREGGYEQFF.

CDR3 region: CSAPRDTMGETQYF. CDR3 nucleotides: TGCAGTGCTCCCCGGGACACCATGGGAGAGACCCAGTACTTC. V usage is TRBV20-1 and J usage is TRBJ2-5; TRBD1 might be the D (6 bases). Germline V gene lookup returns CDR1 DFQATT and CDR2 SNEGSKA (reference sequence). Trimming shortened V by 5 bases and J by 4 bases, and 17 bases separated the two germline ends. CDR3 length: 14 residues.

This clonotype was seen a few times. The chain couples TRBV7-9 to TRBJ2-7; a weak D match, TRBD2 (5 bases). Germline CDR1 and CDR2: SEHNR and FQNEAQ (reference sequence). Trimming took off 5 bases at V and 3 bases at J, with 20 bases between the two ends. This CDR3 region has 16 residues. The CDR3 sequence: CASSPFKLADGYEQYF. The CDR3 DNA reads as TGTGCCAGCAGCCCCTTTAAGCTAGCTGACGGCTACGAGCAGTACTTC.

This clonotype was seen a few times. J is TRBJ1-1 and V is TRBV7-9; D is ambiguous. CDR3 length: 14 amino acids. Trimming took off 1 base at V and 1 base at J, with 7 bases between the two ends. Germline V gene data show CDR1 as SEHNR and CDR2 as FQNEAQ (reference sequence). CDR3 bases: TGTGCCAGCAGCTTAGAGGGTCCGAACACTGAAGCTTTCTTT. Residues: CASSLEGPNTEAFF.

The CDR3 spells CASSVRGGNEKLFF. In nucleotides, the CDR3 is TGTGCCAGCAGCGTAAGAGGGGGTAATGAAAAACTGTTTTTT. V and J are TRBV9 and TRBJ1-4; TRBD1 might be the D (6 bases). Trimming left V 1 base short and J 4 bases short, with 8 bases between. This CDR3 is 14 amino acids long. Germline V gene data show CDR1 as SGDLS and CDR2 as YYNGEE.

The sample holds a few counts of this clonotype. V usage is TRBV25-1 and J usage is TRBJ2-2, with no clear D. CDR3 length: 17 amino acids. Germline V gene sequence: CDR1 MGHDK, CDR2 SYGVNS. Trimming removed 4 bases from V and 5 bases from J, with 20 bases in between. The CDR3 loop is CASSGSRAIDSTGELFF. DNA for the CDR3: TGTGCCAGCAGTGGATCCCGGGCCATCGATTCTACCGGGGAGCTGTTTTTT.

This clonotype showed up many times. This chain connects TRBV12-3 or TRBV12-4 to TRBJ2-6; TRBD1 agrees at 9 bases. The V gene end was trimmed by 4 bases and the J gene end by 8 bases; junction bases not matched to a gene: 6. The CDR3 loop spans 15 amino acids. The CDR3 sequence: CASSWGTGRTNVLTF. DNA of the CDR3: TGTGCCAGCAGTTGGGGGACAGGGAGAACCAACGTCCTGACTTTC.

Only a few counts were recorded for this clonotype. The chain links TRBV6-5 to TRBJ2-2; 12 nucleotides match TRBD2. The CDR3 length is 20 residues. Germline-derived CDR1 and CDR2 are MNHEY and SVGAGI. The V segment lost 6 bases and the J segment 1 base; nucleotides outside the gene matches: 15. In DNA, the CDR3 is TGTGCCAGCAGACCCCGGACTAGCGGGGCAATCGAAATGAACACCGGGGAGCTGTTTTTT. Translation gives CASRPRTSGAIEMNTGELFF.

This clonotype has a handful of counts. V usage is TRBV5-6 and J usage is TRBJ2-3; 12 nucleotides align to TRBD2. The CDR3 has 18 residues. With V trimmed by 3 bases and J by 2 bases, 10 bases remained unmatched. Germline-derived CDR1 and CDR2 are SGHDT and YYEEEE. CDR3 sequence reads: CASSSTSRTSGATDTQYF. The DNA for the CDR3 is TGTGCCAGCAGCTCGACATCTCGGACTAGCGGGGCCACAGATACGCAGTATTTT.

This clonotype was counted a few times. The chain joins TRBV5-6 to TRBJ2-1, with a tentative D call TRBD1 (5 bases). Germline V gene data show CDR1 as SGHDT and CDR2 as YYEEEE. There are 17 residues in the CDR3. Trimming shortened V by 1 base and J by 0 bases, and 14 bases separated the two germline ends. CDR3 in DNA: TGTGCCAGCAGCTTGAGGGTCGGCGGACACTCCTACAATGAGCAGTTCTTC. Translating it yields CASSLRVGGHSYNEQFF.

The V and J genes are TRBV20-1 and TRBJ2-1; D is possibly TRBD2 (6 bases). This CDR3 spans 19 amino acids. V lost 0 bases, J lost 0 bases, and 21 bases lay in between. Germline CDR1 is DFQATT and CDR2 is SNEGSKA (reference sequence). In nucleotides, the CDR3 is TGCAGTGCTAGAGAAGTTCGGGACTCCAATCTGGGCTCCTACAATGAGCAGTTCTTC. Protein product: CSAREVRDSNLGSYNEQFF.

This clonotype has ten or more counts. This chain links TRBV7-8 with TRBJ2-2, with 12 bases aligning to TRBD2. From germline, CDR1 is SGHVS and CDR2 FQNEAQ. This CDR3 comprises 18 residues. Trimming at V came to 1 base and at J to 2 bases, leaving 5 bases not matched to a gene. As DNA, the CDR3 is TGTGCCAGCAGCTTAGGGCTAGCGGGGGGGAGAAACACCGGGGAGCTGTTTTTT. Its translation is CASSLGLAGGRNTGELFF.

CDR3 in amino acids: CASSYLGDYEQYF. The CDR3 bases are TGTGCCAGCAGTTATCTTGGTGACTACGAGCAGTACTTC. V is TRBV6-5 and J is TRBJ2-7; D remains ambiguous. The CDR3 has 13 residues. Germline loops: CDR1 MNHEY, CDR2 SVGAGI. V was cut by 3 bases and J by 3 bases, with 9 bases left in between.

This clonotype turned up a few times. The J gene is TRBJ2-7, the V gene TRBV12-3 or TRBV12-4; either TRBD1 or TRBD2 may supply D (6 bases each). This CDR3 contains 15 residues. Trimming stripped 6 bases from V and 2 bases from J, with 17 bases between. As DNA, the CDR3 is TGTGCCAGCAGGACCCCAGGGGCGGGACCCTACGAGCAGTACTTC. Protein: CASRTPGAGPYEQYF.